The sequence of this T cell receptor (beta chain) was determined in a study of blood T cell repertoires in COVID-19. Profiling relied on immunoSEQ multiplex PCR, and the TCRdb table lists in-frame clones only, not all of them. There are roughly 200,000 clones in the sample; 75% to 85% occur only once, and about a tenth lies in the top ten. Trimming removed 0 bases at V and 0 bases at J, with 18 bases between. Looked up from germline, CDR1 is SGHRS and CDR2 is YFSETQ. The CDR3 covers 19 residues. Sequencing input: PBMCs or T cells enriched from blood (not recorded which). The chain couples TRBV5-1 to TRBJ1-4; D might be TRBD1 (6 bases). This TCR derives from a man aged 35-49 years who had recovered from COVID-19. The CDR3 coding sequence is TGCGCCAGCAGCTTGGAGTTAGGCAGGGGCCGTGCAACTAATGAAAAACTGTTTTTT. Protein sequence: CASSLELGRGRATNEKLFF.